A single sample is the source of the 29 T cell receptor beta chains below, sequenced in a study of CD8 T cells in ankylosing spondylitis. TCRdb itself ran the 5' RACE reads through MiXCR, one entry per CDR3 protein. This table holds 200,000 to 250,000 distinct CDR3 sequences, roughly a tenth found once. The source material was blood, either unsorted or a sorted T cell fraction (not recorded which). These receptors were collected from a male donor with ankylosing spondylitis or in good health (not recorded which).

The table lists this clonotype with many counts. This chain links TRBV12-3 or TRBV12-4 with TRBJ1-2, with TRBD1 identical over 7 bases. V was clipped by 2 bases and J by 9 bases; unmatched bases: 6. The CDR3 loop spans 13 amino acids. This chain's CDR3 is CASSLIAQGSYTF. The CDR3 nucleotides read TGTGCCAGCAGTTTAATAGCACAGGGGAGCTACACCTTC.

This clonotype was seen many times. The chain uses TRBV5-1 and TRBJ2-4; D is ambiguous. CDR3 length: 13 residues. The germline gives CDR1 SGHRS, CDR2 YFSETQ. V was shortened by 0 bases and J by 7 bases, with 8 bases between the two germline ends. CDR3 sequence reads: CASSLVVDNIQYF. DNA of the CDR3: TGCGCCAGCAGCTTGGTTGTCGATAACATTCAGTACTTC.

The genes are TRBV6-2 or TRBV6-3 and TRBJ2-2; 10 bases align to TRBD2. CDR3 size: 15 residues. Germline CDR1 is MNHEY and CDR2 is SVGEGT. J lost 4 bases, V lost 5 bases, and 4 bases had no gene match. The CDR3, as DNA: TGTGCCAGCAGTGCGCTAGCGGGGGTCACCGGGGAGCTGTTTTTT. It encodes CASSALAGVTGELFF.

Ten or more counts support this clonotype. The chain recombines TRBV9 with TRBJ2-2; TRBD1 matches 9 bases. V lost 2 bases and J lost 0; bases outside the gene matches: 5. This CDR3 is 17 amino acids long. CDR1 is SGDLS, CDR2 YYNGEE, per germline. The CDR3 is CASSVPRQGANTGELFF. In DNA, the CDR3 is TGTGCCAGCAGCGTCCCTCGACAGGGGGCGAACACCGGGGAGCTGTTTTTT.

The rearrangement links TRBV6-1 to TRBJ1-1; D not certain. CDR1 is MNHNS and CDR2 is SASEGT in the germline V gene. V dropped 0 bases and J dropped 7 bases, with 6 bases sitting between them. The CDR3 has 12 residues. In nucleotides, the CDR3 is TGTGCCAGCAGTGAAGCGCTGTTTGAAGCTTTCTTT. Translation: CASSEALFEAFF.

This clonotype was seen ten or more times. V usage is TRBV9 and J usage is TRBJ2-1; 11 nucleotides align to TRBD1. Trimming removed 2 bases from V and 6 bases from J; junction bases left unmatched: 1. Germline lookup yields CDR1 SGDLS and CDR2 YYNGEE. The CDR3 runs 14 residues. CDR3 DNA sequence: TGTGCCAGCAGCGTCGGGACAGGGGGCAATGAGCAGTTCTTC. It yields the protein CASSVGTGGNEQFF.

Many counts were recorded for this clonotype. The chain is built from TRBV20-1 and TRBJ2-5, with TRBD2 identical over 11 bases. Germline CDR1 and CDR2: DFQATT and SNEGSKA (reference sequence). The CDR3 is made up of 16 amino acids. The J segment lost 5 bases and the V segment lost 6 bases, leaving 14 bases of the junction unmatched. CDR3 sequence (DNA): TGCAGTGCCCCGATTAGCGGGGGGGTTGTCCGGGAGACCCAGTACTTC. This codes for CSAPISGGVVRETQYF.

In this sample, this clonotype turned up many times. V usage is TRBV7-6 and J usage is TRBJ2-5; TRBD1 or TRBD2 may be the D gene (5 bases each). The length of the CDR3 is 13 residues. V was clipped by 5 bases and J by 6 bases, with 13 bases between them. Germline values: CDR1 SGHVS, CDR2 FNYEAQ. This chain's CDR3 is CASSREGPQTQYF. In DNA form, the CDR3 reads TGTGCCAGCAGCCGCGAGGGACCCCAGACCCAGTACTTC.

At least ten counts were recorded for this clonotype. This chain links TRBV6-5 with TRBJ2-7; a weak D match, TRBD2 (5 bases). Germline values: CDR1 MNHEY, CDR2 SVGAGI. The V end lost 2 bases, the J end lost 3 bases, and 11 bases lay between the germline ends. The CDR3 is 14 amino acids. In DNA, the CDR3 is TGTGCCAGCAGTTACAGGACTCTCGACTACGAGCAGTACTTC. Amino acid sequence: CASSYRTLDYEQYF.

This clonotype has a handful of counts. The rearrangement uses TRBV5-5 and TRBJ2-1; D might be TRBD1 (6 bases). The V gene lost 1 base and the J gene lost 7 bases, with 9 bases spanning the gap. The CDR3 spans 13 residues. Germline V gives CDR1 SGHKS, CDR2 YYEKEE (reference sequence). The CDR3 region is CASSLFRGNEQFF. Written as DNA, the CDR3 is TGTGCCAGCAGCTTGTTCAGGGGTAATGAGCAGTTCTTC.

This clonotype was seen ten or more times. The rearrangement links TRBV9 to TRBJ2-5; a possible D gene is TRBD2 (5 bases). Deletions cut 4 bases from V and 3 bases from J, with 13 bases between. This CDR3 has 14 residues. Per germline, CDR1 SGDLS and CDR2 YYNGEE. The CDR3 spells CASSPPEEEETQYF. Written as DNA, the CDR3 is TGTGCCAGCAGCCCCCCGGAGGAGGAAGAGACCCAGTACTTC. The full variable domain, in which reference TRBV9 and TRBJ2-5 provide the parts outside the CDR3, is DSGVTQTPKHLITATGQRVTLRCSPRSGDLSVYWYQQSLDQGLQFLIQYYNGEERAKGNILERFSAQQFPDLHSELNLSSLELGDSALYFCASSPPEEEETQYFGPGTRLLVL.

This clonotype has ten or more counts. V gene TRBV20-1 combines with J gene TRBJ2-7; D gene uncertain. The CDR3 runs to 14 residues. From germline, CDR1 is DFQATT and CDR2 SNEGSKA (reference sequence). Trimming shortened V by 5 bases and J by 0 bases, and 14 bases separated the two germline ends. In DNA form, the CDR3 reads TGCAGTGCTTGGCATGATCGCCTCTCCTACGAGCAGTACTTC. Residues: CSAWHDRLSYEQYF.

This clonotype appeared many times. The V gene is TRBV5-1, the J gene TRBJ1-1, with a weak D call TRBD1 (6 bases). Germline V CDR1 and CDR2: SGHRS, YFSETQ. The CDR3 has 16 residues. The V gene lost 3 bases and the J gene lost 2 bases, with 17 bases spanning the gap. The CDR3 bases are TGCGCCAGCAGCTCTGCGTTACAGGACAGTAACACTGAAGCTTTCTTT. Its protein is CASSSALQDSNTEAFF.

This clonotype has a handful of counts. The rearrangement links TRBV15 to TRBJ2-6; D gene ambiguous. Trimming took off 3 bases at V and 6 bases at J, with 0 bases between the two ends. The CDR3 totals 11 residues. The germline gives CDR1 LNHNV, CDR2 YYDKDF (reference sequence). The CDR3 loop reads CATSRANVLTF. The CDR3 coding sequence is TGTGCCACCAGCAGGGCCAACGTCCTGACTTTC.

This clonotype was observed at least ten times. This chain connects TRBV5-1 to TRBJ2-2; no reliable D call. Between the trimmed V and J ends, which lost 0 bases and 1 base, there was a span of 7 bases. Germline V gives CDR1 SGHRS, CDR2 YFSETQ. This CDR3 has 15 amino acids. CDR3 protein: CASSLADENTGELFF. CDR3 nucleotide sequence: TGCGCCAGCAGCTTGGCTGATGAGAACACCGGGGAGCTGTTTTTT.

This clonotype came up a few times. The chain has TRBV6-1 and TRBJ2-7, with D unresolved. From germline, CDR1 is MNHNS and CDR2 SASEGT. The CDR3 has 11 amino acids. V was shortened by 8 bases and J by 5 bases, with 10 bases between the two germline ends. The DNA for the CDR3 is TGTGCCAGCGGAGTCCCCCACGAGCAGTACTTC. Translated, it gives CASGVPHEQYF.

Only a few counts were recorded for this clonotype. The V call is TRBV25-1, the J call TRBJ2-5, with a weak D call TRBD2 (6 bases). CDR3 size: 18 residues. Germline V gene lookup returns CDR1 MGHDK and CDR2 SYGVNS. V was trimmed by 5 bases and J by 5 bases, leaving 27 bases between them. CDR3 nucleotide sequence: TGTGCCAGCAGTCGGGACTCCTTTGGCGATAGGGACCTGGAGACCCAGTACTTC. It codes for CASSRDSFGDRDLETQYF. The full variable domain, with the rest looked up from reference TRBV25-1 and TRBJ2-5, is EADIYQTPRYLVIGTGKKITLECSQTMGHDKMYWYQQDPGMELHLIHYSYGVNSTEKGDLSSESTVSRIRTEHFPLTLESARPSHTSQYLCASSRDSFGDRDLETQYFGPGTRLLVL.

The chain links TRBV11-2 to TRBJ2-3; the match to TRBD1 covers 10 bases. Germline V gene data show CDR1 as SGHAT and CDR2 as FQNNGV. The CDR3 has 14 amino acids. The V segment lost 6 bases and the J segment 12 bases; nucleotides outside the gene matches: 12. CDR3 sequence: CASRQPRQGADQYF. CDR3 nucleotides: TGTGCCAGCAGACAACCCCGACAGGGGGCGGATCAGTATTTT. The full variable domain, with the rest looked up from reference TRBV11-2 and TRBJ2-3, is EAGVAQSPRYKIIEKRQSVAFWCNPISGHATLYWYQQILGQGPKLLIQFQNNGVVDDSQLPKDRFSAERLKGVDSTLKIQPAKLEDSAVYLCASRQPRQGADQYFGPGTRLTVL.

This clonotype was picked up many times. The chain is built from TRBV10-1 and TRBJ2-7; no reliable D call. Trimming removed 0 bases at V and 3 bases at J, with 9 bases between. Germline V lookup: CDR1 WNHNN, CDR2 SYGVQD (reference sequence). The CDR3 runs 14 residues. This chain's CDR3 is CASSESGRDYEQYF. The CDR3 DNA follows: TGCGCCAGCAGTGAGTCCGGACGAGACTACGAGCAGTACTTC.

This clonotype has ten or more counts. V usage is TRBV20-1 and J usage is TRBJ2-3, with 12 bases that match TRBD2. Germline V gene data show CDR1 as DFQATT and CDR2 as SNEGSKA (reference sequence). This CDR3 comprises 14 residues. Trimming at V came to 5 bases and at J to 4 bases, leaving 4 bases not matched to a gene. The CDR3 is CSARTSGTPDTQYF. CDR3 nucleotide sequence: TGCAGTGCTCGGACTAGCGGGACCCCAGATACGCAGTATTTT.

V usage is TRBV7-8 and J usage is TRBJ2-1; D is ambiguous. The germline gives CDR1 SGHVS, CDR2 FQNEAQ. CDR3 size: 13 residues. Trimming shortened V by 2 bases and J by 5 bases, and 7 bases separated the two germline ends. The CDR3 sequence is CASSLIRDNEQFF. The CDR3 coding sequence is TGTGCCAGCAGCTTAATTCGGGACAATGAGCAGTTCTTC.

This clonotype was recorded a few times. This rearrangement joins TRBV7-8 to TRBJ2-3; the D call may be TRBD1 or TRBD2 (5 bases each). V shed 4 bases and J shed 0 bases, with 14 bases lying between them. Germline loops: CDR1 SGHVS, CDR2 FQNEAQ. The length of the CDR3 is 16 residues. The DNA of the CDR3 is TGTGCCAGCAGCTCCCGGGGCAGGAGAAGCACAGATACGCAGTATTTT. Its translation is CASSSRGRRSTDTQYF.

This clonotype has a handful of counts. V is TRBV27 and J is TRBJ2-7; 12 bases agree with TRBD2. The germline CDR1 and CDR2 sequences are MNHEY and SMNVEV (reference sequence). This CDR3 has 16 residues. The trim removed 3 bases at V and 7 bases at J, leaving 10 bases unmatched. The CDR3 nucleotides are TGTGCCAGCAGTTTGACTAGCGGGGGCCTTTGGGTTGAGCAGTACTTC. Its translation: CASSLTSGGLWVEQYF.

This clonotype appeared many times. The rearrangement joins TRBV5-5 to TRBJ1-2; D unresolved. Germline-derived CDR1 and CDR2 are SGHKS and YYEKEE (reference sequence). Trimming cost V 0 bases and J 4 bases, with 4 bases left between them. The length of the CDR3 is 12 residues. CDR3 sequence (DNA): TGTGCCAGCAGCTTGGGGAGCTATGGCTACACCTTC. Protein product: CASSLGSYGYTF.

This clonotype has ten or more counts. This chain joins TRBV4-1 and TRBJ2-5; 10 nucleotides align to TRBD2. Germline V CDR1 and CDR2: MGHRA, YSYEKL. Trimming removed 4 bases from V and 5 bases from J; junction bases left unmatched: 13. This CDR3 contains 17 residues. CDR3 residues: CASSPGLAASFGETQYF. The CDR3 coding sequence is TGCGCCAGCAGCCCTGGACTAGCGGCGTCCTTCGGGGAGACCCAGTACTTC.

This clonotype was found many times. V gene TRBV7-8 combines with J gene TRBJ2-3, with D tentatively TRBD2 (5 bases). The CDR3 has 15 residues. The V end lost 5 bases, the J end lost 3 bases, and 15 bases lay between the germline ends. CDR1 and CDR2 from the germline V gene are SGHVS and FQNEAQ. CDR3: CASSPDGLVTDTQYF. CDR3 bases: TGTGCCAGCAGCCCCGACGGACTTGTAACAGATACGCAGTATTTT.

The sample holds a few counts of this clonotype. V and J are TRBV7-9 and TRBJ1-1; D is possibly TRBD1 (6 bases). CDR1 SEHNR and CDR2 FQNEAQ come from the germline V gene (reference sequence). CDR3 length: 11 amino acids. V was shortened by 5 bases and J by 7 bases, with 8 bases between the two germline ends. Here the CDR3 DNA reads TGTGCCAGCAGCCCGGACAGTGAAGCTTTCTTT. Translated: CASSPDSEAFF. The full variable domain, its missing parts supplied by reference TRBV7-9 and TRBJ1-1, is DTGVSQNPRHKITKRGQNVTFRCDPISEHNRLYWYRQTLGQGPEFLTYFQNEAQLEKSRLLSDRFSAERPKGSFSTLEIQRTEQGDSAMYLCASSPDSEAFFGQGTRLTVV.

The sample holds many counts of this clonotype. J is TRBJ2-2 and V is TRBV28; D perhaps matches TRBD1 (6 bases). The CDR3 runs 15 residues. Germline loops: CDR1 MDHEN, CDR2 SYDVKM. Trimming took 1 base from V and 7 from J, leaving 13 bases between them. The CDR3 loop reads CASSLYMGAVGELFF. In DNA, the CDR3 is TGTGCCAGCAGTTTATATATGGGGGCAGTCGGGGAGCTGTTTTTT.

This clonotype appeared a few times. The genes are TRBV20-1 and TRBJ2-7, with a weak D call TRBD2 (6 bases). Trimming took 0 bases from V and 4 from J, leaving 13 bases between them. CDR1 and CDR2 from the germline V gene are DFQATT and SNEGSKA (reference sequence). This CDR3 region has 14 residues. CDR3 sequence reads: CSARDGGRWYEQYF. DNA for the CDR3: TGCAGTGCTAGAGATGGGGGGAGGTGGTACGAGCAGTACTTC.